The 25 T cell receptor beta chains in this list originate from one sample, sequenced in a study of CD8 T cells in ankylosing spondylitis. TCRdb redid the calling of the 5' RACE reads with MiXCR, one entry per CDR3 protein. The sample includes fewer than 250,000 distinct CDR3 sequences, about 10% seen only once; the top ten take around 3%. The sequenced material came from blood, either unsorted or a sorted T cell fraction (not recorded which). The receptors here all came from a male donor with ankylosing spondylitis or in good health (not recorded which).

In regard to this clonotype: A much larger clone is a single base away; this may be a read error. This CDR3 is CANSSRGFTGELFF. In DNA form, the CDR3 reads TGTGCCAACAGTTCTCGGGGCTTCACCGGGGAGCTGTTTTTT. The chain is built from TRBV6-5 and TRBJ2-2, with D perhaps matching TRBD1 or TRBD2 (5 bases each). In germline, CDR1 is MNHEY, CDR2 SVGAGI. CDR3 size: 14 residues.

This clonotype has a count of ten or more. CDR3 nucleotides: TGCAGTGCTACCCCGGGACAGGAACCCTATGGCTACACCTTC. Encoded protein: CSATPGQEPYGYTF. V and J are TRBV20-1 and TRBJ1-2; 8 bases align to TRBD1. Trimming cost V 4 bases and J 4 bases; bases outside gene matches: 8. Germline CDR1 and CDR2: DFQATT and SNEGSKA (reference sequence). This CDR3 is 14 amino acids long.

This clonotype was seen at least ten times. The chain links TRBV9 to TRBJ2-5, with D unresolved. The CDR3 is 13 amino acids. Germline assignment: CDR1 SGDLS and CDR2 YYNGEE. Trimming removed 0 bases from V and 0 bases from J, with 3 bases in between. The CDR3 nucleotides are TGTGCCAGCAGCGTAGTTGACCAAGAGACCCAGTACTTC. Its translation: CASSVVDQETQYF.

The V call is TRBV5-6, the J call TRBJ2-1; 10 bases line up with TRBD2. CDR3 length equals 18 residues. The V gene's germline CDR1 is SGHDT and CDR2 YYEEEE. Trimming at V came to 1 base and at J to 5 bases, leaving 12 bases not matched to a gene. The CDR3 sequence is CASSLPTLAGGEDNEQFF. CDR3 in DNA: TGTGCCAGCAGCTTGCCCACCTTAGCGGGGGGTGAGGACAATGAGCAGTTCTTC.

The chain links TRBV2 to TRBJ1-2; 7 nucleotides match TRBD1. Germline loops: CDR1 SNHLY, CDR2 FYNNEI. The CDR3 is 14 amino acids. Trimming at V came to 4 bases and at J to 6 bases, leaving 8 bases not matched to a gene. The CDR3 is CASSADRDPHGYTF. Here the CDR3 DNA reads TGTGCCAGCAGTGCAGACAGGGATCCCCATGGCTACACCTTC. The complete variable domain, with remaining parts taken from reference TRBV2 and TRBJ1-2, reads EPEVTQTPSHQVTQMGQEVILRCVPISNHLYFYWYRQILGQKVEFLVSFYNNEISEKSEIFDDQFSVERPDGSNFTLKIRSTKLEDSAMYFCASSADRDPHGYTFGSGTRLTVV.

This clonotype has a handful of counts. V gene TRBV29-1 combines with J gene TRBJ2-5; 9 bases agree with TRBD1. J was trimmed by 1 base and V by 0 bases; bases with no gene match: 3. The CDR3 is 15 residues long. CDR1 and CDR2 (germline): SQVTM, ANQGSEA. In DNA form, the CDR3 reads TGCAGCGTTGAAGACTGGGACAGGGCCCAAGAGACCCAGTACTTC. Translation gives CSVEDWDRAQETQYF.

Ten or more counts support this clonotype. The gene calls are TRBV29-1 and TRBJ2-1; the D gene is possibly TRBD2 (6 bases). CDR1 SQVTM and CDR2 ANQGSEA come from the germline V gene. The CDR3 is made up of 11 amino acids. The V and J ends lost 4 bases and 7 bases respectively, with 8 bases between them. The CDR3: CSVALANEQFF. The CDR3 DNA reads TGCAGCGTTGCGCTAGCGAATGAGCAGTTCTTC.

This clonotype has at least ten counts. V and J are TRBV7-2 and TRBJ2-7, with D possibly TRBD2 on 5 matching bases. Germline V lookup: CDR1 SGHTA, CDR2 FQGNSA. The V gene lost 0 bases and the J gene lost 2 bases, with 11 bases spanning the gap. This CDR3 is built from 15 residues. In DNA, the CDR3 is TGTGCCAGCAGCTTAGCGGGAGTGGCTGCCTACGAGCAGTACTTC. This encodes CASSLAGVAAYEQYF.

This clonotype was picked up many times. V and J are TRBV15 and TRBJ1-2; no clear D gene. The CDR3 runs 14 residues. V lost 0 bases to trimming and J lost 9 bases, with 14 bases between them. The V gene's germline CDR1 is LNHNV and CDR2 YYDKDF (reference sequence). The CDR3 spells CATSREPNLGSYTF. CDR3 sequence (DNA): TGTGCCACCAGCAGAGAACCAAACCTAGGGAGCTACACCTTC.

The chain joins TRBV5-1 to TRBJ1-1; D unclear. V dropped 4 bases and J dropped 5 bases, with 12 bases sitting between them. Germline V gene lookup returns CDR1 SGHRS and CDR2 YFSETQ. The CDR3 spans 13 residues. CDR3 loop: CASSLVTGTEAFF. The CDR3 DNA reads as TGCGCCAGCAGCCTGGTGACGGGGACTGAAGCTTTCTTT.

This clonotype was observed a handful of times. The V and J genes are TRBV11-3 and TRBJ1-1; D possibly corresponds to TRBD1 (6 bases). The V gene lost 0 bases and the J gene lost 8 bases, with 13 bases spanning the gap. The CDR3 covers 14 residues. Germline V gene sequence: CDR1 SGHNT, CDR2 YENEEA. This CDR3 is CASSLDTGRGEAFF. As DNA, the CDR3 is TGTGCCAGCAGCTTAGATACAGGGCGGGGAGAAGCTTTCTTT.

The sample holds many counts of this clonotype. The chain uses TRBV14 and TRBJ2-5; 8 bases fit TRBD1. The CDR3 spans 14 residues. The V and J ends lost 4 bases and 2 bases, in that order; junction bases with no gene match: 3. The V gene's germline CDR1 is SGHDN and CDR2 FVKESK. In DNA, the CDR3 is TGTGCCAGCAGCCCGTGGGACAGGCAAGAGACCCAGTACTTC. Its translation: CASSPWDRQETQYF.

The table lists this clonotype with many counts. The gene calls are TRBV5-6 and TRBJ2-7; the match to TRBD2 covers 9 bases. V was pared by 0 bases and J by 5 bases, with 12 bases of the junction left unmatched. The CDR3 is made up of 17 amino acids. The V gene's germline CDR1 is SGHDT and CDR2 YYEEEE. CDR3 sequence: CASSLDGVAGVHNEQYF. The DNA for the CDR3 is TGTGCCAGCAGCTTGGACGGGGTAGCGGGAGTTCACAACGAGCAGTACTTC.

A word on this clonotype: With a much larger clone just one base away, this may be a read error. V usage is TRBV11-2 and J usage is TRBJ2-5; 8 bases fit TRBD2. The CDR3 loop spans 15 amino acids. V trimming: 5 bases; J trimming: 4 bases; junction bases outside the gene matches: 9. Germline V gene lookup returns CDR1 SGHAT and CDR2 FQNNGV. This CDR3 is CASSQGRGAGETQYF. In nucleotides, the CDR3 is TGTGCCAGCAGCCAGGGGCGGGGGGCGGGAGAGACCCAGTACTTC.

The genes are TRBV7-2 and TRBJ2-5; a weak D match, TRBD2 (5 bases). V lost 1 base and J lost 0, with 12 bases in between. The germline CDR1 and CDR2 sequences are SGHTA and FQGNSA. The CDR3 sequence is 16 residues long. The CDR3 here is CASSLDSGTYQETQYF. The CDR3 nucleotides read TGTGCCAGCAGCTTAGACTCGGGAACTTACCAAGAGACCCAGTACTTC.

In its sample, this clonotype was seen many times. The chain recombines TRBV9 with TRBJ2-4; the D gene is possibly TRBD1 (6 bases). The germline CDR1 and CDR2 sequences are SGDLS and YYNGEE. This CDR3 has 13 amino acids. V was shortened by 0 bases and J by 8 bases, with 9 bases between the two germline ends. The CDR3 region is CASSVEQGDIQYF. DNA for the CDR3: TGTGCCAGCAGCGTAGAACAGGGAGACATTCAGTACTTC.

As for this clonotype: A much larger clone sits a single nucleotide away, making a read error possible. This chain links TRBV20-1 with TRBJ1-2; 7 bases match TRBD1. The germline V gene encodes CDR1 DFQATT and CDR2 SNEGSKA (reference sequence). The CDR3 loop spans 11 amino acids. The chain's CDR3 is CRADREYGYTF. As DNA, the CDR3 is TGCAGAGCTGACAGGGAATATGGCTACACCTTC.

This clonotype was found many times. The chain recombines TRBV7-2 with TRBJ2-7; 10 nucleotides align to TRBD2. The V gene end was trimmed by 2 bases and the J gene end by 2 bases; junction bases not matched to a gene: 0. The length of the CDR3 is 14 residues. From germline, CDR1 is SGHTA and CDR2 FQGNSA. DNA of the CDR3: TGTGCCAGCAGCTTAACTAGCGGGGCCTACGAGCAGTACTTC. Its translation is CASSLTSGAYEQYF.

This clonotype was seen repeatedly, ten times or more. For the CDR3, the DNA is TGTGCCTGGAGTGTACTAGCGGCATCATACAATGAGCAGTTCTTC. This encodes CAWSVLAASYNEQFF. This chain connects TRBV30 to TRBJ2-1, with TRBD2 identical over 8 bases. Germline assignment: CDR1 GTSNPN and CDR2 SVGIG (reference sequence). The CDR3 runs 15 residues. Germline trimming cut 0 bases from V and 4 bases from J; bases unmatched to any gene: 5.

This clonotype showed up just once. The chain couples TRBV20-1 to TRBJ2-5; TRBD2 agrees at 9 bases. Germline values: CDR1 DFQATT, CDR2 SNEGSKA (reference sequence). This CDR3 is 15 amino acids long. The J segment lost 1 base and the V segment lost 1 base, leaving 4 bases of the junction unmatched. The CDR3 DNA is TGCAGTGCTAGAGGGGGTAGCGGGGGCCAAGAGACCCAGTACTTC. It yields the protein CSARGGSGGQETQYF.

This clonotype was counted many times. This sequence joins TRBV18 and TRBJ2-1; 10 nucleotides line up with TRBD2. V dropped 2 bases and J dropped 5; count of bases not matched to a gene: 9. The CDR3 is made up of 17 amino acids. Germline values: CDR1 KGHSH, CDR2 LQKENI. DNA for the CDR3: TGTGCCAGCTCACCATCCTGGAGCGGGGGGGCGAACAATGAGCAGTTCTTC. Translating gives CASSPSWSGGANNEQFF.

This clonotype was recorded at least ten times. The gene calls are TRBV6-1 and TRBJ2-3; D gene uncertain. The germline V gene encodes CDR1 MNHNS and CDR2 SASEGT. Trimming took off 2 bases at V and 1 base at J, with 10 bases between the two ends. The length of the CDR3 is 15 residues. The CDR3 protein is CASSELGMGTDTQYF. The CDR3, as DNA: TGTGCCAGCAGTGAACTGGGTATGGGCACAGATACGCAGTATTTT.

This clonotype was counted ten times or more. This chain connects TRBV5-1 to TRBJ2-7; TRBD2 matches 7 bases. V lost 7 bases, J lost 2 bases, and 6 bases stayed unmatched. Germline CDR1 and CDR2: SGHRS and YFSETQ. This CDR3 spans 13 amino acids. The CDR3 bases are TGCGCCAGCCGATTGGGGGGGGCCTACGAGCAGTACTTC. Translation: CASRLGGAYEQYF.

This clonotype was observed many times. This chain connects TRBV6-2 or TRBV6-3 to TRBJ2-3; 12 bases map to TRBD2. Germline V gives CDR1 MNHEY, CDR2 SVGEGT. This CDR3 has 17 amino acids. V shed 2 bases, J shed 5 bases, and the junction held 8 bases outside the gene matches. The CDR3, as DNA: TGTGCCAGCAGTTACCCCCCTAGCGGGAGGGCCGTAGATACGCAGTATTTT. Its protein product is CASSYPPSGRAVDTQYF.

This clonotype was seen at least ten times. J is TRBJ2-3 and V is TRBV4-1, with TRBD2 matching 15 bases. V lost 3 bases, J lost 2 bases, and 12 bases stayed unmatched. The CDR3 has 20 residues. Looked up from germline, CDR1 is MGHRA and CDR2 is YSYEKL. CDR3 residues: CASSHLGLAGGPNSTDTQYF. As DNA, the CDR3 is TGCGCCAGCAGCCATTTAGGACTAGCGGGAGGGCCAAATTCCACAGATACGCAGTATTTT.